Presented here are 8 T cell receptor beta chains from one specimen sequenced in a study of glioma-infiltrating T cells after dendritic cell vaccination. Generated by immunoSEQ multiplex PCR, the TCRdb table keeps only in-frame clones and is missing some. The table lists about 82,000 clones, about four fifths of them singletons. Time point: after dendritic cell vaccination, including at tumor progression/relapse. The sample in question was blood, obtained after dendritic cell vaccination. The receptors stem from a human donor with glioblastoma.

This clone was seen a few times. This chain uses TRBV9 with TRBJ1-2; D might be TRBD1 (6 bases). This CDR3 is built from 16 residues. Germline CDR1 reads SGDLS; CDR2 reads YYNGEE. V was shortened by 3 bases and J by 4 bases, with 19 bases between the two germline ends. This CDR3 is CASSADLTGQSYGYTF. Here the CDR3 DNA reads TGTGCCAGCAGCGCAGATCTGACAGGACAATCCTATGGCTACACCTTC.

This clone has more than one count but fewer than ten. V is TRBV7-2 and J is TRBJ2-7, with D tentatively TRBD2 (6 bases). Trimming stripped 0 bases from V and 1 base from J, with 10 bases between. The CDR3 is 15 residues long. Germline V gives CDR1 SGHTA, CDR2 FQGNSA. CDR3 nucleotides: TGTGCCAGCAGCTTAGCGCGCGGGGAGTCCTACGAGCAGTACTTC. It codes for CASSLARGESYEQYF.

The V and J genes are TRBV7-6 and TRBJ2-3; 10 bases match TRBD2. The V gene's germline CDR1 is SGHVS and CDR2 FNYEAQ. The CDR3 is 18 amino acids. With V trimmed by 5 bases and J by 2 bases, 13 bases remained unmatched. CDR3 sequence reads: CASSNTPASGGPTDTQYF. CDR3 DNA sequence: TGTGCCAGCAGCAACACACCCGCTAGCGGGGGACCCACAGATACGCAGTATTTT.

The chain carries TRBV18 and TRBJ1-1, with D tentatively TRBD1 (5 bases). Germline lookup yields CDR1 KGHSH and CDR2 LQKENI. The CDR3 is made up of 13 amino acids. V lost 3 bases to trimming and J lost 3 bases, with 8 bases between them. CDR3: CASSPRVDTEAFF. CDR3 sequence (DNA): TGTGCCAGCTCACCCAGGGTGGACACTGAAGCTTTCTTT.

V gene TRBV11-1 combines with J gene TRBJ1-1; 11 bases map to TRBD1. This CDR3 comprises 16 residues. Per the germline V gene, CDR1 is SGHAT and CDR2 is FQDESV (reference sequence). The trim removed 4 bases at V and 4 bases at J, leaving 8 bases unmatched. The chain's CDR3 is CASSSDRGTGGTEAFF. The CDR3 DNA is TGTGCCAGCAGCTCCGATCGGGGGACAGGGGGCACTGAAGCTTTCTTT. The full variable domain, completed using reference TRBV11-1 and TRBJ1-1, is EAEVAQSPRYKITEKSQAVAFWCDPISGHATLYWYRQILGQGPELLVQFQDESVVDDSQLPKDRFSAERLKGVDSTLKIQPAELGDSAMYLCASSSDRGTGGTEAFFGQGTRLTVV.

This clone showed up just once. V usage is TRBV6-1 and J usage is TRBJ1-2; D gene uncertain. This CDR3 comprises 10 residues. Germline CDR1 MNHNS, CDR2 SASEGT. Trimming removed 1 base at V and 9 bases at J, with 3 bases between. This chain's CDR3 is CASSEGSYTF. CDR3 nucleotides: TGTGCCAGCAGTGAAGGTAGCTACACCTTC.

The chain employs TRBV10-3 and TRBJ1-1, with D unclear. The V end was cut by 6 bases, the J end by 5 bases, with 16 bases between. This CDR3 has 14 residues. The germline gives CDR1 ENHRY, CDR2 SYGVKD. CDR3 bases: TGTGCCATCAGGCGGGAATCCGTGGGGACTGAAGCTTTCTTT. Encoded protein: CAIRRESVGTEAFF.

The genes are TRBV5-1 and TRBJ1-6, with D maybe TRBD1 (5 bases). The CDR3 covers 16 residues. The V end was cut by 4 bases, the J end by 7 bases, with 18 bases between. Germline CDR1 SGHRS, CDR2 YFSETQ. This CDR3 reads CASSRRETGSNSPLHF. CDR3 nucleotides: TGCGCCAGCAGCCGTCGAGAAACAGGTTCAAATTCACCCCTCCACTTT.